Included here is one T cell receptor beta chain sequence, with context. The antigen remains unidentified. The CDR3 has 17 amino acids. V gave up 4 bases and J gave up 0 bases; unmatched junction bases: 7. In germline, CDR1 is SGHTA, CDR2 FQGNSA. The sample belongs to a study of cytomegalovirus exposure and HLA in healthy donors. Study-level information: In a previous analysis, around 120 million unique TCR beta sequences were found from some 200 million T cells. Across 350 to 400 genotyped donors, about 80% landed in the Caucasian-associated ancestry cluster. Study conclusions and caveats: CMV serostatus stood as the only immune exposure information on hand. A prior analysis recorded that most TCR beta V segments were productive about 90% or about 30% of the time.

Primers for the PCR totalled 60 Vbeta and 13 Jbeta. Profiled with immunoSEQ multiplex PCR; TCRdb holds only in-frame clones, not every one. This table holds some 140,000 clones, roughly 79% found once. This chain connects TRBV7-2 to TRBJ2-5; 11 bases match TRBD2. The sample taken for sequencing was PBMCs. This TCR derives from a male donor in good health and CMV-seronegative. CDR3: CASSSGLAGQYQETQYF. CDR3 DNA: TGTGCCAGCAGCTCCGGACTAGCGGGCCAGTACCAAGAGACCCAGTACTTC.